This T cell receptor (beta chain) was identified during a study of blood T cell repertoires in COVID-19. Study details: From T cells, B-cell-depleted T cells, or PBMCs came the material, which was cDNA or gDNA.

This clone was detected only once. The CDR3 totals 14 residues. The ends were cut back, 10 bases at V and 2 bases at J, with 16 bases in the middle. Germline CDR1 reads PRHDT; CDR2 reads FYEKMQ (reference sequence). Study processing details: Reference gene primer amplification gave estimated nucleated cell counts. TCRdb keeps only in-frame clones here, not all; method: immunoSEQ multiplex PCR. The V and J calls and clone size were taken over from that table, and D and trimming were inferred from the DNA. The sample lists some 300,000 clones, around 88% occurring once. The origin of this receptor is a woman in her twenties or thirties who had recovered from COVID-19. The J gene is TRBJ2-3, the V gene TRBV13; no reliable D call. Sequencing input: peripheral blood. CDR3 amino acids: CATQRAKSTDTQYF. DNA for the CDR3: TGTGCCACCCAGAGAGCGAAGTCCACAGATACGCAGTATTTT.